The next 18 T cell receptor beta chains were all read from a single sample in a study of naive and memory T cell subsets. The beta constant-region primer was an equimolar mix of two oligonucleotides covering TRBC1 and TRBC2. TCRdb reprocessed the UMI-ligation and nested PCR reads with MiXCR, giving one entry per CDR3 protein. The table includes approximately 85,000 distinct CDR3 sequences, 5.5% to 8.5% detected once. Sequencing was performed on central memory CD4+ T cells from blood. These receptors were obtained from a human donor in good health.

This clonotype has more than one count but fewer than ten. The DNA is left out, because the CDR3 cannot be placed on it with certainty; the CDR3 is given as TCRdb lists it. The chain combines TRBV7-2 with TRBJ2-1; the table gives TRBD1 as D, unverified against the DNA. Both ends counted, the CDR3 spans 20 residues. Looked up from germline, CDR1 is SGHTA and CDR2 is FQGNSA. The CDR3 spells CASVYLCASNIGTYYNEQFF.

This clonotype was observed a few times. The chain recombines TRBV11-3 with TRBJ1-1; D is unresolved. This CDR3 has 14 residues. V lost 4 bases, J lost 1 base, and 10 bases lay in between. Germline-derived CDR1 and CDR2 are SGHNT and YENEEA. DNA of the CDR3: TGTGCCAGCAGCTCGCGGAATGGGAACACTGAAGCTTTCTTT. Its translation: CASSSRNGNTEAFF.

In DNA form, the CDR3 reads TGTGCCAGCTCACCATCGAGTTCAGGGGGCATGAACACTGAAGCTTTCTTT. It yields the protein CASSPSSSGGMNTEAFF. The rearrangement joins TRBV18 to TRBJ1-1; 8 bases match TRBD1. Germline CDR1 KGHSH, CDR2 LQKENI. There are 17 residues in the CDR3. Trimming took 2 bases from V and 0 from J; bases not matched to a gene: 8.

Many counts were recorded for this clonotype. The chain joins TRBV11-2 to TRBJ2-1, with 8 bases lining up with TRBD2. Trimming at V came to 7 bases and at J to 4 bases, leaving 9 bases not matched to a gene. This CDR3 has 15 amino acids. The germline gives CDR1 SGHAT, CDR2 FQNNGV. CDR3 in amino acids: CASTQAGARYNEQFF. CDR3 DNA sequence: TGTGCCAGCACCCAAGCGGGGGCCCGATACAATGAGCAGTTCTTC.

This clonotype was found a few times. The J gene is TRBJ2-2, the V gene TRBV5-6; D is unresolved. V lost 2 bases and J 8 bases, leaving 10 bases between the germline ends. The CDR3 is 13 amino acids. CDR1 SGHDT and CDR2 YYEEEE come from the germline V gene. CDR3 region: CASSFLGIGELFF. The CDR3 nucleotides are TGTGCCAGCAGCTTTTTAGGAATTGGGGAGCTGTTTTTT.

At least ten counts were recorded for this clonotype. The V call is TRBV28, the J call TRBJ2-3; the match to TRBD1 covers 8 bases. The CDR3 runs to 14 residues. Germline CDR1 MDHEN, CDR2 SYDVKM. V was pared by 6 bases and J by 0 bases, with 2 bases of the junction left unmatched. For the CDR3, the DNA is TGTGCCAGCAGGACAGGGGTTAGCACAGATACGCAGTATTTT. This translates into CASRTGVSTDTQYF.

This clonotype has just a few counts. The gene calls are TRBV5-1 and TRBJ1-1; 8 bases line up with TRBD1. After removal of 4 bases from V and 5 bases from J, the junction contained 7 bases not matched to a gene. Germline loops: CDR1 SGHRS, CDR2 YFSETQ. The length of the CDR3 is 14 residues. CDR3 sequence reads: CASSPGQAGTEAFF. The CDR3 DNA reads TGCGCCAGCAGCCCGGGACAGGCGGGTACTGAAGCTTTCTTT.

This clonotype has more than one count but fewer than ten. The V gene is TRBV5-1, the J gene TRBJ2-7, with TRBD1 identical over 8 bases. V shed 4 bases and J 5 bases; nucleotides not matched to a gene: 11. Per the germline V gene, CDR1 is SGHRS and CDR2 is YFSETQ. The CDR3 totals 15 residues. As DNA, the CDR3 is TGCGCCAGCAGCGACCGGGACAGGAGCAACCACGAGCAGTACTTC. This encodes CASSDRDRSNHEQYF.

This clonotype was counted a few times. This sequence joins TRBV5-1 and TRBJ1-6, with 7 bases aligning to TRBD1. Germline V gene lookup returns CDR1 SGHRS and CDR2 YFSETQ. The CDR3 spans 14 residues. V gave up 4 bases and J gave up 6 bases; unmatched junction bases: 4. The CDR3 region is CASSTGQLNSPLHF. CDR3 bases: TGCGCCAGCAGCACGGGACAGCTTAATTCACCCCTCCACTTT.

This clonotype was detected many times. V usage is TRBV7-2 and J usage is TRBJ2-7, with D perhaps matching TRBD1 (5 bases). Trimming removed 6 bases at V and 3 bases at J, with 9 bases between. The CDR3 covers 12 residues. Germline V gives CDR1 SGHTA, CDR2 FQGNSA. CDR3 in DNA: TGTGCCAGCAGTAAACAGGACTACGAGCAGTACTTC. This translates into CASSKQDYEQYF. The variable domain in full, with the rest retrieved from reference TRBV7-2 and TRBJ2-7, is GAGVSQSPSNKVTEKGKDVELRCDPISGHTALYWYRQSLGQGLEFLIYFQGNSAPDKSGLPSDRFSAERTGGSVSTLTIQRTQQEDSAVYLCASSKQDYEQYFGPGTRLTVT.

About this clonotype: This may stem from a read error, because a much larger clone lies one nucleotide away. The gene calls are TRBV7-9 and TRBJ1-6, with D hard to call. Germline-derived CDR1 and CDR2 are SEHNR and FQNEAQ (reference sequence). The V end was cut by 10 bases, the J end by 5 bases, with 15 bases between. The CDR3 sequence is 14 residues long. The CDR3 protein is CATRLEGNNSPLHF. The CDR3 region has the DNA TGTGCCACCAGGTTGGAAGGGAATAATTCACCCCTCCACTTT.

This clonotype was recorded at least ten times. This chain connects TRBV6-1 to TRBJ2-3; D is possibly TRBD2 (6 bases). This CDR3 is built from 14 residues. Trimming took 5 bases from V and 4 from J, leaving 13 bases between them. Germline loops: CDR1 MNHNS, CDR2 SASEGT. In nucleotides, the CDR3 is TGTGCCAGCAGTTTCGGGAGTTCCTCAGATACGCAGTATTTT. As protein: CASSFGSSSDTQYF.

The chain links TRBV27 to TRBJ2-3; weak D call: TRBD2 (5 bases). Trimming shortened V by 5 bases and J by 5 bases, and 14 bases separated the two germline ends. CDR3 length equals 14 residues. Germline CDR1 reads MNHEY; CDR2 reads SMNVEV (reference sequence). CDR3 in DNA: TGTGCCAGCAGTCCCGGACTTGACCGAGATACGCAGTATTTT. Protein sequence: CASSPGLDRDTQYF.

This clonotype was recorded many times. The J gene is TRBJ1-2, the V gene TRBV6-6, with no clear D. The germline CDR1 and CDR2 sequences are MNHNY and SVGAGI (reference sequence). The CDR3 sequence is 14 residues long. V lost 0 bases and J lost 4, with 9 bases in between. DNA of the CDR3: TGTGCCAGCAGTTACTCTATGGAGGGCTATGGCTACACCTTC. Its translation: CASSYSMEGYGYTF.

The V and J genes are TRBV5-6 and TRBJ2-5, with D tentatively TRBD1 (6 bases). Germline V gene lookup returns CDR1 SGHDT and CDR2 YYEEEE. The V end was cut by 4 bases, the J end by 5 bases, with 18 bases between. The CDR3 has 15 amino acids. The CDR3 DNA is TGTGCCAGCAGCACTCCACAGGGTCTCAGGGAGACCCAGTACTTC. Amino acid sequence: CASSTPQGLRETQYF.

This clonotype has ten or more counts. The chain joins TRBV19 to TRBJ2-7; TRBD2 matches at 8 bases. This CDR3 has 14 residues. The germline CDR1 and CDR2 sequences are LNHDA and SQIVND (reference sequence). V lost 6 bases to trimming and J lost 7 bases; unmatched junction nucleotides: 11. The CDR3 DNA reads as TGTGCCAGTAGCACTCAGCGGGAGCCGGGGGAGCAGTACTTC. It yields the protein CASSTQREPGEQYF. Variable domain in full (rest from reference TRBV19 and TRBJ2-7): DGGITQSPKYLFRKEGQNVTLSCEQNLNHDAMYWYRQDPGQGLRLIYYSQIVNDFQKGDIAEGYSVSREKKESFPLTVTSAQKNPTAFYLCASSTQREPGEQYFGPGTRLTVT.

This clonotype was recorded many times. V and J are TRBV20-1 and TRBJ1-4; D might be TRBD1 (5 bases). Deletions cut 5 bases from V and 7 bases from J, with 14 bases between. The CDR3 is made up of 13 amino acids. The germline CDR1 and CDR2 sequences are DFQATT and SNEGSKA (reference sequence). The CDR3 here is CSARDSRIEKLFF. The CDR3 DNA reads TGCAGTGCTCGGGACTCCCGAATTGAAAAACTGTTTTTT.

The sample holds many counts of this clonotype. V is TRBV29-1 and J is TRBJ1-1; no clear D. Germline assignment: CDR1 SQVTM and CDR2 ANQGSEA. V lost 3 bases and J 3 bases, leaving 11 bases between the germline ends. This CDR3 comprises 13 residues. The DNA of the CDR3 is TGCAGCGTTGACCGGGGAATCGACACTGAAGCTTTCTTT. Its protein product is CSVDRGIDTEAFF. Filled out from reference TRBV29-1 and TRBJ1-1, the complete variable domain reads SAVISQKPSRDICQRGTSLTIQCQVDSQVTMMFWYRQQPGQSLTLIATANQGSEATYESGFVIDKFPISRPNLTFSTLTVSNMSPEDSSIYLCSVDRGIDTEAFFGQGTRLTVV.